Here is one T cell receptor (beta chain) with its context. The data were taken from a study of T-cell reconstitution after alpha-beta-depleted transplantation in children. TCRbeta library construction was performed incorporating unique molecular identifiers. TCRdb called the PCR reads again in MiXCR, with one record for every CDR3 protein. The data show a few hundred thousand distinct CDR3 sequences, around 18% seen once. Germline values: CDR1 SGDLS, CDR2 YYNGEE. The CDR3 is 18 residues long. The trim removed 4 bases at V and 4 bases at J, leaving 17 bases unmatched. J is TRBJ1-2 and V is TRBV9; 9 bases map to TRBD1. This specimen consisted of PBMCs from the stem cell graft donor, obtained from the stem cell graft. The sequence derives from a human donor who donated a stem cell graft to a child with acute lymphoblastic leukemia. CDR3 DNA: TGTGCCAGCAGCCCCTCTGGCGGGGGGACAGGGTCCGCCTATGGCTACACCTTC. Translated: CASSPSGGGTGSAYGYTF.